This T cell receptor (beta chain) originates from a study of blood T cells in healthy people across ages. A second roughly 6 to 11 cycle PCR used barcoded and J-beta primers. TCRdb independently ran MiXCR on the 5' RACE reads; one entry per CDR3 protein. Found here are hundreds of thousands of distinct CDR3 sequences, around 48% of them singletons; the top ten hold roughly 13%. PBMCs were isolated at a quantity of at least 6 million per sample. Remarks on this clonotype: Its antigen is not identified.

The CDR3 has 14 amino acids. The germline V gene has CDR1 SGHTA and CDR2 FQGNSA. V shed 1 base and J shed 4 bases, with 10 bases lying between them. Overall study findings and caveats: Per million T cells, TCR beta diversity dropped about linearly as age rose.

This clonotype was obtained from a man younger than 40 in good health. The sample comprised blood. The chain joins TRBV7-2 to TRBJ2-5; D gene unclear. The CDR3 DNA follows: TGTGCCAGCAGCTTAGATGCCGGGTCAGAGACCCAGTACTTC. It translates to CASSLDAGSETQYF.